This TCR beta chain stems from a study of cytomegalovirus exposure and HLA in healthy donors. With 60 Vbeta and 13 Jbeta primers, the PCR was carried out. Measured with immunoSEQ multiplex PCR; TCRdb has only the in-frame clones, and not every one. Of over 130,000 clones listed, roughly 62% are singletons. This CDR3 has 13 residues. Per germline, CDR1 MGHDK and CDR2 SYGVNS. The germline V and J ends were trimmed by 3 bases and 3 bases, with 7 bases remaining between them. This clone was observed once. Its antigen is unidentified. The study, taken as a whole, reports: In vitro checks showed that a few CMV-associated chains really do target CMV antigens.

Donors likely had unrecorded immune exposures despite being nominally healthy when sampled. The receptor was isolated from a male donor in good health and CMV-seronegative. Material: PBMCs. V and J are TRBV25-1 and TRBJ2-3, with D possibly matching TRBD2 (5 bases). The CDR3 DNA sequence: TGTGCCAGCAGTGATCGGGGAACAGATACGCAGTATTTT. It is translated as CASSDRGTDTQYF. The full variable domain, rest sourced from reference TRBV25-1 and TRBJ2-3, is EADIYQTPRYLVIGTGKKITLECSQTMGHDKMYWYQQDPGMELHLIHYSYGVNSTEKGDLSSESTVSRIRTEHFPLTLESARPSHTSQYLCASSDRGTDTQYFGPGTRLTVL.